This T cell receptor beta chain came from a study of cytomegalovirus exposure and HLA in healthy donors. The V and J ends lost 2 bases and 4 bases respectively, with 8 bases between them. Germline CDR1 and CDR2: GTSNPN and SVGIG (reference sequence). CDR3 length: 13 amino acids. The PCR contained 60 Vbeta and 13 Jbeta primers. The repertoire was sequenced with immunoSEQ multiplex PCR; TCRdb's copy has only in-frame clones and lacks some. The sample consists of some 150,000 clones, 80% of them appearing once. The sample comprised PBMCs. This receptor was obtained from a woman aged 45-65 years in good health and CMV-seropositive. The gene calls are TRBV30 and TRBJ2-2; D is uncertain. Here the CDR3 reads CAWSQSVTGELFF. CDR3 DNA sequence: TGTGCCTGGAGTCAATCGGTCACCGGGGAGCTGTTTTTT.